Listed below are T cell receptor beta chains from one sample, sequenced in a study of blood T cell repertoires in COVID-19. TCRdb keeps only in-frame clones here, not all; method: immunoSEQ multiplex PCR. The sample holds 200,000 to 250,000 clones, roughly 88% seen once. What was sequenced was PBMCs or T cells enriched from blood (not recorded which). These receptors were collected from a woman between 50 and 59 years old who had recovered from COVID-19. Each CDR3 is given with its conserved first and last residue. Each record gives: clone size, V gene, J gene, D gene, CDR3 protein, CDR3 DNA. A D gene is named only where the DNA matches it firmly. For some rows the clone size is stated as once, few or many, or as a class when expanded; others skip it.

>.|TRBV29-1|TRBJ2-5|.
CSVEQTEGLGTQYF
TGCAGCGTTGAACAGACGGAGGGACTTGGGACCCAGTACTTC
>.|TRBV10-3|TRBJ1-6|TRBD1
CAISEWTGNSPLHF
TGTGCCATCAGTGAGTGGACAGGGAATTCACCCCTCCACTTT
>.|TRBV28|TRBJ1-1|.
CASSLLYTEAFF
TGTGCCAGCAGTTTACTGTACACTGAAGCTTTCTTT
>.|TRBV7-8|TRBJ1-2|.
CASSSLGRSYGYTF
TGTGCCAGCAGCTCCCTGGGCAGATCCTATGGCTACACCTTC
>.|TRBV24-1|TRBJ1-2|TRBD1
CATSDSQGFGRGYTF
TGTGCCACCAGTGATTCACAGGGGTTCGGGAGAGGCTACACCTTC
>.|TRBV29-1|TRBJ2-6|.
CSVGAGGGANVLTF
TGCAGCGTTGGGGCAGGTGGTGGGGCCAACGTCCTGACTTTC
>.|TRBV28|TRBJ1-2|.
CATQGSGNYGYTF
TGTGCCACCCAGGGGTCAGGGAACTATGGCTACACCTTC
>.|TRBV25-1|TRBJ1-4|.
CASSEEGPNEKLFF
TGTGCCAGCAGTGAGGAGGGACCTAATGAAAAACTGTTTTTT
>.|TRBV7-2|TRBJ1-2|.
CASSLGQNYGYTF
TGTGCCAGCAGCTTAGGACAGAACTATGGCTACACCTTC
>.|TRBV29-1|TRBJ2-7|TRBD1
CSGAFRDRAISYEQYF
TGCAGCGGAGCCTTTCGGGACAGGGCAATTTCCTACGAGCAGTACTTC
>.|TRBV6-5|TRBJ2-3|TRBD2
CASSYSGGATDTQYF
TGTGCCAGCAGTTACAGCGGGGGAGCCACAGATACGCAGTATTTT
>few|TRBV7-8|TRBJ1-2|.
CASSLGQAGEGYTF
TGTGCCAGCAGCTTAGGTCAGGCGGGAGAGGGCTACACCTTC
>.|TRBV7-2|TRBJ1-2|TRBD1
CASSPGTGATYGYTF
TGTGCCAGCAGCCCGGGGACAGGGGCGACCTATGGCTACACCTTC
>.|TRBV11-2|TRBJ2-3|TRBD2
CASSLGSGGAADTQYF
TGTGCCAGCAGCTTAGGTAGCGGGGGGGCGGCAGATACGCAGTATTTT
>.|TRBV11-3|TRBJ1-2|.
CASSFPQLRGYTF
TGTGCCAGCAGCTTCCCCCAACTGCGGGGCTACACCTTC
>.|TRBV30|TRBJ1-1|.
CAWRWGGNTEAFF
TGTGCCTGGAGATGGGGGGGGAACACTGAAGCTTTCTTT
>.|TRBV4-3|TRBJ2-7|TRBD2
CASSQVLGFRTSESEQYF
TGCGCCAGCAGCCAAGTATTAGGTTTCAGGACTAGCGAGAGCGAGCAGTACTTC
>.|TRBV2|TRBJ1-5|.
CASSEDRNQPQHF
TGTGCCAGCAGTGAAGATCGGAATCAGCCCCAGCATTTT
>.|TRBV2|TRBJ1-4|TRBD1
CASREGAVNEKLFF
TGTGCCAGCAGGGAGGGGGCAGTTAATGAAAAACTGTTTTTT
>.|TRBV19|TRBJ2-7|TRBD1
CASSIGAGGSDEQYF
TGTGCCAGTAGTATAGGGGCAGGGGGCTCCGACGAGCAGTACTTC
>once|TRBV7-9|TRBJ2-3|.
CASSLAYSTDTQYF
TGTGCCAGCAGCTTAGCCTACTCCACAGATACGCAGTATTTT
>.|TRBV3-1/TRBV3-2|TRBJ2-4|TRBD1
CASSRQGVIAKNIQYF
TGTGCCAGCAGCAGACAGGGGGTTATAGCCAAAAACATTCAGTACTTC
>.|TRBV27|TRBJ1-2|.
CASSLSGGIYGYTF
TGTGCCAGCAGTTTATCGGGGGGGATCTATGGCTACACCTTC
>.|TRBV27|TRBJ1-2|TRBD1
CASSLGTGNYGYTF
TGTGCCAGCAGTTTGGGGACAGGGAACTATGGCTACACCTTC
>.|TRBV2|TRBJ1-1|.
CASSTRGQGSEAFF
TGTGCCAGCAGTACCAGGGGTCAGGGATCAGAAGCTTTCTTT
>.|TRBV6-5|TRBJ2-1|.
CASRSWRGFYNEQFF
TGTGCCAGCAGATCCTGGCGGGGATTTTACAATGAGCAGTTCTTC
>.|TRBV19|TRBJ2-7|TRBD1
CASSISTGARFSYEQYF
TGTGCCAGTAGTATATCGACAGGGGCGAGGTTCTCCTACGAGCAGTACTTC
>.|TRBV11-2|TRBJ1-1|.
CASSFGVSAFF
TGTGCCAGCAGCTTCGGGGTTTCAGCTTTCTTT
>.|TRBV18|TRBJ2-5|TRBD2
CASSPLRLAEETQYF
TGTGCCAGCTCACCACTACGACTAGCGGAAGAGACCCAGTACTTC
>.|TRBV11-1|TRBJ1-1|TRBD1
CASSLRQGENTEAFF
TGTGCCAGCAGCCTAAGACAGGGGGAGAACACTGAAGCTTTCTTT
>.|TRBV9|TRBJ1-2|.
CASSVAYPRDGYTF
TGTGCCAGCAGCGTAGCGTACCCCAGGGATGGCTACACCTTC
>few|TRBV28|TRBJ1-5|.
CASSLAGFVDQPQHF
TGTGCCAGCAGTTTGGCCGGGTTCGTCGATCAGCCCCAGCATTTT
>.|TRBV4-3|TRBJ2-6|TRBD1
CASRRVGTGSSGANVLTF
TGCGCCAGCAGACGAGTGGGGACAGGAAGCTCTGGGGCCAACGTCCTGACTTTC
>.|TRBV11-1|TRBJ2-5|.
CASRGRDRETQYF
TGTGCCAGCAGAGGCAGGGATAGGGAGACCCAGTACTTC
>.|TRBV5-1|TRBJ1-4|TRBD1
CASSMRQGGANEKLFF
TGCGCCAGCAGCATGAGACAGGGGGGAGCTAATGAAAAACTGTTTTTT
>.|TRBV4-3|TRBJ2-1|.
CASSRSWGEINEQFF
TGCGCCAGCAGCCGCTCGTGGGGGGAAATAAATGAGCAGTTCTTC
>.|TRBV28|TRBJ2-1|TRBD2
CAGKGSGIYNEQFF
TGTGCCGGCAAAGGTAGCGGGATTTACAATGAGCAGTTCTTC
>.|TRBV5-5|TRBJ1-5|.
CASSLDRGVGQPQHF
TGTGCCAGCAGCTTGGATCGCGGGGTCGGTCAGCCCCAGCATTTT
>.|TRBV9|TRBJ1-3|.
CASSVEGRNTIYF
TGTGCCAGCAGCGTAGAGGGGAGAAACACCATATATTTT
>.|TRBV9|TRBJ1-3|.
CASSVGTLSSGNTIYF
TGTGCCAGCAGCGTAGGGACACTGAGCTCTGGAAACACCATATATTTT
>.|TRBV7-6|TRBJ1-2|TRBD1
CASSPGQGMGASYGYTF
TGTGCCAGCAGCCCGGGACAGGGGATGGGAGCCTCCTATGGCTACACCTTC
>.|TRBV28|TRBJ2-1|.
CASRTTGNEQFF
TGTGCCAGCAGAACCACAGGTAATGAGCAGTTCTTC
>once|TRBV6-5|TRBJ1-3|TRBD1
CASSLYRGAGNTIYF
TGTGCCAGCAGTCTGTACAGGGGGGCTGGAAACACCATATATTTT
>.|TRBV4-2|TRBJ2-2|TRBD2
CASSLKGAGGTNTGELFF
TGTGCCAGCAGCCTCAAGGGTGCGGGAGGAACGAACACCGGGGAGCTGTTTTTT
>.|TRBV7-9|TRBJ2-7|.
CASSRSWGDYEQYF
TGTGCCAGCAGTCGTTCTTGGGGAGACTACGAGCAGTACTTC
>few|TRBV6-2/TRBV6-3|TRBJ2-1|TRBD2
CASSLAGGVDEQFF
TGTGCCAGCAGTTTGGCGGGAGGCGTCGATGAGCAGTTCTTC
>.|TRBV7-2|TRBJ1-5|.
CASSLDLVQPQHF
TGTGCCAGCAGCTTAGACTTGGTTCAGCCCCAGCATTTT
>.|TRBV7-2|TRBJ2-4|TRBD1
CASRGQAKNIQYF
TGTGCCAGCAGGGGACAGGCCAAAAACATTCAGTACTTC
>.|TRBV7-2|TRBJ1-4|.
CASSSGASGRRKLFF
TGTGCCAGCAGCTCGGGAGCTAGTGGGCGCAGAAAACTGTTTTTT
>.|TRBV5-1|TRBJ1-3|.
CASSLGGSGNTIYF
TGCGCCAGCAGCTTGGGGGGCAGTGGAAACACCATATATTTT
>.|TRBV27|TRBJ2-2|.
CASSPAGVGELFF
TGTGCCAGCAGTCCAGCAGGGGTCGGGGAGCTGTTTTTT